This T cell receptor (beta chain) originates from a study of blood T cells in healthy people across ages. Per sample, at least 5.5 micrograms of total RNA were extracted. A sample-barcoded 5' primer and a J-beta primer mix were used in a second PCR of roughly 6 to 12 cycles. There were at least 3 million CDR3-containing paired-end reads obtained from each sample. TCRdb passed the 5' RACE reads through MiXCR, listing each CDR3 protein once. The sample has 920,000 or so distinct CDR3 sequences, 40% to 45% seen once; the top ten hold approximately 20%. The length of the CDR3 is 14 residues. V was clipped by 6 bases and J by 11 bases; unmatched bases: 12.

Specimen: blood. The chain recombines TRBV12-3 or TRBV12-4 with TRBJ2-5; 10 bases map to TRBD2. This TCR was recovered from a woman aged 55-69 years in good health. CDR3 protein: CASRTNSGRREQYF. The CDR3 nucleotides read TGTGCCAGCAGGACGAATAGCGGGAGGAGAGAGCAGTACTTC.